This TCR beta chain was captured in a study of blood T cell repertoires in COVID-19. Generated by immunoSEQ multiplex PCR, the TCRdb table keeps only in-frame clones and is missing some. The sample carries 150,000 to 200,000 clones, 82% recorded once. Per the germline V gene, CDR1 is SGHDN and CDR2 is FVKESK. V was clipped by 4 bases and J by 6 bases; unmatched bases: 1. This CDR3 has 14 residues. The sequencing sample was made of PBMCs or T cells enriched from blood (not recorded which). The J gene is TRBJ1-4, the V gene TRBV14; 11 bases are a match to TRBD1. This sequence originates from a woman between 55 and 75 years old with acute COVID-19. CDR3 loop: CASSRDRGYEKLFF. The CDR3 DNA reads TGTGCCAGCAGCCGGGACAGGGGGTATGAAAAACTGTTTTTT.